This passage covers 12 T cell receptor beta chains from one sample sequenced in a study of cytomegalovirus exposure and HLA in healthy donors. The PCR was carried out with 60 Vbeta primers and 13 Jbeta primers. The table came from immunoSEQ multiplex PCR; TCRdb's copy has only in-frame clones and leaves some out. The sample includes about 150,000 clones, around 80% of them seen just once. The specimen was PBMCs. All receptors come from a woman aged 50 to 60 in good health and CMV-seropositive.

The chain links TRBV29-1 to TRBJ1-1; D is unclear. This CDR3 is 13 amino acids long. V lost 4 bases, J lost 5 bases, and 14 bases lay in between. Germline V gives CDR1 SQVTM, CDR2 ANQGSEA. Here the CDR3 reads CSVASLVATEAFF. CDR3 in DNA: TGCAGCGTTGCCTCTCTCGTAGCTACTGAAGCTTTCTTT. Combining the CDR3 with reference TRBV29-1 and TRBJ1-1 gives the whole variable domain SAVISQKPSRDICQRGTSLTIQCQVDSQVTMMFWYRQQPGQSLTLIATANQGSEATYESGFVIDKFPISRPNLTFSTLTVSNMSPEDSSIYLCSVASLVATEAFFGQGTRLTVV.

This sequence joins TRBV4-2 and TRBJ2-1; the D gene is possibly TRBD1 (6 bases). V dropped 0 bases and J dropped 0 bases, with 9 bases sitting between them. Germline V lookup: CDR1 LGHNA, CDR2 YNFKEQ. The CDR3 runs 16 residues. CDR3 in amino acids: CASSQEGGVSYNEQFF. The CDR3 DNA is TGTGCCAGCAGCCAAGAAGGGGGAGTCTCCTACAATGAGCAGTTCTTC.

The chain employs TRBV11-3 and TRBJ2-1; a possible D gene is TRBD2 (5 bases). Trimming took off 5 bases at V and 8 bases at J, with 16 bases between the two ends. The CDR3 totals 14 residues. The germline V gene has CDR1 SGHNT and CDR2 YENEEA. The CDR3 DNA is TGTGCCAGCAGCCCTGGACTTTTTATGCATGAGCAGTTCTTC. This codes for CASSPGLFMHEQFF.

This chain joins TRBV7-2 and TRBJ1-1; tentative D call: TRBD1 (5 bases). Germline V gene lookup returns CDR1 SGHTA and CDR2 FQGNSA. The CDR3 totals 14 residues. V lost 2 bases and J lost 3, with 10 bases in between. CDR3 in amino acids: CASSLYGAHTEAFF. The DNA of the CDR3 is TGTGCCAGCAGCTTATATGGGGCCCACACTGAAGCTTTCTTT. Full variable domain (outside the CDR3, taken from reference TRBV7-2 and TRBJ1-1): GAGVSQSPSNKVTEKGKDVELRCDPISGHTALYWYRQSLGQGLEFLIYFQGNSAPDKSGLPSDRFSAERTGGSVSTLTIQRTQQEDSAVYLCASSLYGAHTEAFFGQGTRLTVV.

As to this clone: The identical CDR3 is also encoded by other nucleotide sequences in the sample. V usage is TRBV7-8 and J usage is TRBJ1-2; tentative D call: TRBD1 (5 bases). Trimming removed 2 bases from V and 8 bases from J, with 12 bases in between. CDR3 length: 13 residues. Germline V lookup: CDR1 SGHVS, CDR2 FQNEAQ. CDR3 sequence: CASSLLGARGYTF. CDR3 sequence (DNA): TGTGCCAGCAGCTTATTAGGGGCGCGAGGCTACACCTTC.

V and J are TRBV6-1 and TRBJ2-5, with D maybe TRBD1 (5 bases). The V end lost 1 base, the J end lost 1 base, and 16 bases lay between the germline ends. The CDR3 contains 17 residues. Germline CDR1 MNHNS, CDR2 SASEGT. The CDR3 region has the DNA TGTGCCAGCAGTGAAGTAGGGGCTAGTCCGGGCCAAGAGACCCAGTACTTC. This sequence encodes CASSEVGASPGQETQYF.

The chain is built from TRBV6-5 and TRBJ1-2; D call uncertain. The CDR3 spans 15 residues. The ends were cut back, 0 bases at V and 4 bases at J, with 12 bases in the middle. Per germline, CDR1 MNHEY and CDR2 SVGAGI. The DNA of the CDR3 is TGTGCCAGCAGTTACTCGGAGGGAGTGGGCTATGGCTACACCTTC. Protein product: CASSYSEGVGYGYTF.

The chain is built from TRBV28 and TRBJ2-5; weak D call: TRBD2 (5 bases). The CDR3 consists of 16 residues. Germline CDR1 is MDHEN and CDR2 is SYDVKM. The ends were cut back, 0 bases at V and 1 base at J, with 12 bases in the middle. The CDR3: CASSLWAVRGQETQYF. In DNA form, the CDR3 reads TGTGCCAGCAGTTTATGGGCAGTACGGGGCCAAGAGACCCAGTACTTC.

The chain uses TRBV18 and TRBJ1-2; D gene unclear. This CDR3 region has 16 residues. The V gene lost 0 bases and the J gene lost 1 base, with 12 bases spanning the gap. The germline CDR1 and CDR2 sequences are KGHSH and LQKENI. DNA of the CDR3: TGTGCCAGCTCACCACCGGGCCAGTTGGTTAACTATGGCTACACCTTC. It translates to CASSPPGQLVNYGYTF.

V gene TRBV5-1 combines with J gene TRBJ1-1; TRBD1 aligns across 8 bases. V gave up 3 bases and J gave up 4 bases; unmatched junction bases: 2. This CDR3 has 13 residues. From germline, CDR1 is SGHRS and CDR2 YFSETQ. The CDR3 loop reads CASSWQGATEAFF. The CDR3 DNA is TGCGCCAGCAGCTGGCAGGGGGCCACTGAAGCTTTCTTT.

J is TRBJ1-2 and V is TRBV9; 10 bases are shared with TRBD1. The CDR3 has 14 amino acids. V lost 2 bases, J lost 7 bases, and 5 bases stayed unmatched. The germline gives CDR1 SGDLS, CDR2 YYNGEE. CDR3 loop: CASSVGTGDFGYTF. The CDR3 region has the DNA TGTGCCAGCAGCGTGGGGACAGGGGATTTTGGCTACACCTTC.

V usage is TRBV4-3 and J usage is TRBJ2-1; 13 nucleotides align to TRBD2. V lost 4 bases and J lost 0; bases outside the gene matches: 3. The germline CDR1 and CDR2 sequences are LGHNA and YSLEER. The CDR3 length is 17 residues. The CDR3 sequence is CASSRGTSGNSYNEQFF. CDR3 nucleotide sequence: TGCGCCAGCAGCCGGGGGACTAGCGGGAACTCCTACAATGAGCAGTTCTTC.